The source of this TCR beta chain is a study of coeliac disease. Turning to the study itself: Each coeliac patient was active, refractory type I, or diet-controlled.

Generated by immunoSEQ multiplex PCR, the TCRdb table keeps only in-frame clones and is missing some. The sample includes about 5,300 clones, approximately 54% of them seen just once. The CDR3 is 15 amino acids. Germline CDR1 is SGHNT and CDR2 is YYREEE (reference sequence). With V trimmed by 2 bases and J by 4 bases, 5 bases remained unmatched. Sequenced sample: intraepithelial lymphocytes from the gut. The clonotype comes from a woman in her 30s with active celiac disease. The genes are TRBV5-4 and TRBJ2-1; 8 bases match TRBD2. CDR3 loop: CASSLGSGGYNEQFF. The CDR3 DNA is TGTGCCAGCAGCTTAGGGAGCGGGGGTTACAATGAGCAGTTCTTC.